This T cell receptor (beta chain) was captured by sequencing in a study of early T cells in non-severe SARS-CoV-2 infection. Background on the study: The chains were unpaired, and the sequenced material was bulk RNA from unsorted whole blood.

Each CDR3 protein is one row after TCRdb ran MiXCR on the 5' RACE reads. The sample comprises about 80,000 distinct CDR3 sequences, around 12% of which are singletons, and around 3.5% rests with the top ten. This clonotype has more than one count but fewer than ten. The TCR was taken from an adult who was a healthcare worker with PCR-confirmed SARS-CoV-2 infection or an uninfected control (not recorded which). The sequencing input was whole blood.

DNA for the CDR3: TGTGCCACCCTGGACAGGGTCCCGTCTGGGGCCAACGTCCTGACTTTC. Its protein is CATLDRVPSGANVLTF. J is TRBJ2-6 and V is TRBV19; 8 bases align to TRBD1. J lost 1 base, V lost 10 bases, and 9 bases had no gene match. The CDR3 is 16 amino acids. Germline-derived CDR1 and CDR2 are LNHDA and SQIVND (reference sequence).